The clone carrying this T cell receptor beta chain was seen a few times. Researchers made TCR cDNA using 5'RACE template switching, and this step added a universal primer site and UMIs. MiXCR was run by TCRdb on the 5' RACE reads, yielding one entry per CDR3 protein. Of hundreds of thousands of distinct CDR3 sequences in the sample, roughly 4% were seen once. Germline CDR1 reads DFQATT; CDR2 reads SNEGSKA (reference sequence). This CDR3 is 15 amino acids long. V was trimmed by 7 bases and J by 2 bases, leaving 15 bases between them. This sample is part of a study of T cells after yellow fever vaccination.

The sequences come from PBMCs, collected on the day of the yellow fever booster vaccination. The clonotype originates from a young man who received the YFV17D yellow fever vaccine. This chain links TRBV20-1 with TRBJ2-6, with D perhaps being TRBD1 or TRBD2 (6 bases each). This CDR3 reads CSVRSGATGANVLTF. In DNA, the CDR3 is TGCAGTGTGAGATCGGGGGCAACTGGGGCCAACGTCCTGACTTTC.